This T cell receptor (beta chain) was retrieved from a study of blood T cell repertoires in COVID-19. At the level of the study: Specimens from acute and convalescent COVID-19 originated in the United States, Italy and Spain.

The germline V and J ends were trimmed by 6 bases and 4 bases, with 9 bases remaining between them. Per germline, CDR1 KGHSH and CDR2 LQKENI. The CDR3 consists of 13 residues. Authors' methods: Amplification from reference gene primers served as the basis for estimated nucleated cell counts. TCRdb's copy holds only in-frame clones and misses some; the assay was immunoSEQ multiplex PCR. V, J and clone size reflect that table, while D and trimming were determined from the DNA. The table includes 80,000 to 95,000 clones, about 89% detected once. Sample: peripheral blood. The chain uses TRBV18 and TRBJ1-4; the D gene is possibly TRBD1 (6 bases). This TCR was recovered from a human donor in a cohort sampled during active COVID-19. DNA of the CDR3: TGTGCCAGCTCGGACAGTCTTAATGAAAAACTGTTTTTT. It codes for CASSDSLNEKLFF.